The clone carrying this TCR beta chain was recorded a few times. This sample was taken from a study of shared clonotypes between healthy human individuals. This CDR3 region has 16 residues. With 6 bases clipped from V and 2 bases from J, the junction kept 12 bases outside the gene matches. The germline V gene has CDR1 SNHLY and CDR2 FYNNEI. Method: immunoSEQ multiplex PCR; TCRdb's copy keeps in-frame clones and lacks some. The table lists some 2.4 million clones, approximately 94% of them singletons. The clonotype originates from a young man in good health. Some clones in this sample may be carry-over from other donors' samples. The genes are TRBV2 and TRBJ2-7, with 8 nucleotides matching TRBD2. Material: naive CD4+ T cells from PBMCs. Subset meaning: CD45RA+ positively selected. CDR3 DNA sequence: TGTGCCAGCAGCGCATTGGGAGCGGGAGCGACCTACGAGCAGTACTTC. This codes for CASSALGAGATYEQYF.